These 10 T cell receptor beta chains originate from one sample sequenced in a study of blood T cell repertoires in COVID-19. Assay: immunoSEQ multiplex PCR; the TCRdb copy retains only in-frame clones and omits some. The table lists 150,000 to 200,000 clones, 80% to 90% of them singletons. The sample taken for sequencing was peripheral blood. These receptors originate from a woman in her 70s with COVID-19, enrolled during active disease.

This chain links TRBV5-1 with TRBJ2-1; TRBD1 is a possible D gene (6 bases). The CDR3 has 15 amino acids. Trimming removed 0 bases at V and 4 bases at J, with 11 bases between. Per germline, CDR1 SGHRS and CDR2 YFSETQ. As DNA, the CDR3 is TGCGCCAGCAGCTTGGGGACAGACCGATACAATGAGCAGTTCTTC. Residues: CASSLGTDRYNEQFF. Full variable domain (rest looked up from reference TRBV5-1 and TRBJ2-1): KAGVTQTPRYLIKTRGQQVTLSCSPISGHRSVSWYQQTPGQGLQFLFEYFSETQRNKGNFPGRFSGRQFSNSRSEMNVSTLELGDSALYLCASSLGTDRYNEQFFGPGTRLTVL.

The chain joins TRBV30 to TRBJ1-1; 8 bases match TRBD1. This CDR3 has 17 residues. The germline V gene encodes CDR1 GTSNPN and CDR2 SVGIG (reference sequence). The trim removed 4 bases at V and 4 bases at J, leaving 17 bases unmatched. The CDR3 protein is CAWIPQQGARWGTEAFF. The CDR3 DNA reads as TGTGCCTGGATCCCACAGCAGGGGGCCCGTTGGGGCACTGAAGCTTTCTTT.

This rearrangement joins TRBV2 to TRBJ1-2; maybe TRBD1 (6 bases). There are 12 residues in the CDR3. With 7 bases removed from V and 8 bases from J, the gap between germline ends came to 14 bases. Per the germline V gene, CDR1 is SNHLY and CDR2 is FYNNEI. DNA for the CDR3: TGTGCCAGCAACCCAGGGGTTGGCGGCTACACCTTC. This codes for CASNPGVGGYTF.

The chain joins TRBV28 to TRBJ1-5, with D possibly being TRBD1 (5 bases). CDR1 and CDR2 from the germline V gene are MDHEN and SYDVKM. The CDR3 is 15 amino acids. The V end lost 6 bases, the J end lost 2 bases, and 14 bases lay between the germline ends. The CDR3 bases are TGTGCCAGCAGCTCCATCGACAGTGGCAATCAGCCCCAGCATTTT. This sequence encodes CASSSIDSGNQPQHF.

This sequence joins TRBV7-9 and TRBJ2-7, with D unresolved. CDR3 length: 13 residues. The V and J ends lost 2 bases and 3 bases respectively, with 8 bases between them. Germline CDR1 SEHNR, CDR2 FQNEAQ (reference sequence). CDR3 nucleotide sequence: TGTGCCAGCAGCTTATTCGAGTACTACGAGCAGTACTTC. Its translation is CASSLFEYYEQYF.

The chain couples TRBV2 to TRBJ1-2; D possibly corresponds to TRBD1 (5 bases). CDR1 SNHLY and CDR2 FYNNEI come from the germline V gene. The ends were cut back, 2 bases at V and 7 bases at J, with 14 bases in the middle. This CDR3 has 14 amino acids. The CDR3 region is CASSERGTVLGYTF. In DNA form, the CDR3 reads TGTGCCAGCAGTGAAAGGGGCACGGTGCTTGGCTACACCTTC.

The V call is TRBV7-2, the J call TRBJ1-1, with D uncertain. The CDR3 covers 16 residues. The V and J ends lost 0 bases and 1 base respectively, with 12 bases between them. In germline, CDR1 is SGHTA, CDR2 FQGNSA. CDR3 protein: CASSLARGEGNTEAFF. DNA of the CDR3: TGTGCCAGCAGCTTAGCCCGGGGTGAAGGGAACACTGAAGCTTTCTTT.

The rearrangement links TRBV19 to TRBJ2-1; TRBD2 agrees at 12 bases. This CDR3 contains 16 residues. Germline CDR1 LNHDA, CDR2 SQIVND (reference sequence). The V and J ends lost 7 bases and 7 bases, in that order; junction bases with no gene match: 11. The CDR3 sequence is CASKPLLAGGFNEQFF. The DNA for the CDR3 is TGTGCCAGTAAACCGCTGCTAGCGGGAGGGTTTAATGAGCAGTTCTTC.

The chain recombines TRBV9 with TRBJ2-3, with 8 positions matching TRBD2. CDR1 and CDR2 (germline): SGDLS, YYNGEE. V trimming: 3 bases; J trimming: 4 bases; junction bases outside the gene matches: 4. The CDR3 has 14 residues. The CDR3 region has the DNA TGTGCCAGCAGCGCCAGCGGGAGCGCAGATACGCAGTATTTT. Encoded protein: CASSASGSADTQYF. Full variable domain (rest looked up from reference TRBV9 and TRBJ2-3): DSGVTQTPKHLITATGQRVTLRCSPRSGDLSVYWYQQSLDQGLQFLIQYYNGEERAKGNILERFSAQQFPDLHSELNLSSLELGDSALYFCASSASGSADTQYFGPGTRLTVL.

V gene TRBV27 combines with J gene TRBJ1-1; 10 bases align to TRBD1. This CDR3 comprises 14 residues. V shed 7 bases, J shed 5 bases, and the junction held 7 bases outside the gene matches. CDR1 and CDR2 (germline): MNHEY, SMNVEV (reference sequence). Written as DNA, the CDR3 is TGTGCCAGCACCCTCGACAGGGGGCGAACTGAAGCTTTCTTT. Protein product: CASTLDRGRTEAFF.